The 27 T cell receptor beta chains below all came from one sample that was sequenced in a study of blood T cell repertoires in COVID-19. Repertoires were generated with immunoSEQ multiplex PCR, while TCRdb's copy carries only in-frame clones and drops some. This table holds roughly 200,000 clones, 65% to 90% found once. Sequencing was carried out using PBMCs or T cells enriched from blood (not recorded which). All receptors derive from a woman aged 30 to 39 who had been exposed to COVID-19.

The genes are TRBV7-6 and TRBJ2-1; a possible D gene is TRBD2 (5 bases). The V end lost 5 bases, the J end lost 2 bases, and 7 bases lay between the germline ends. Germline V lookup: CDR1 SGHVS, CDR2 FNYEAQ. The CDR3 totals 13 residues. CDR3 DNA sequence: TGTGCCAGCAGCCCCGGGACCTACAATGAGCAGTTCTTC. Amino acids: CASSPGTYNEQFF.

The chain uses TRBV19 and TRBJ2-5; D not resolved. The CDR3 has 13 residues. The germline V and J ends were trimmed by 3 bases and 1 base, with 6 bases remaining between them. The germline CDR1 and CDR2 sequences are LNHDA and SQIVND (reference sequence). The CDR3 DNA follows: TGTGCCAGTAGTATCGCAGTCCAAGAGACCCAGTACTTC. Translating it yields CASSIAVQETQYF. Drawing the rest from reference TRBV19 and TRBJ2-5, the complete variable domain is DGGITQSPKYLFRKEGQNVTLSCEQNLNHDAMYWYRQDPGQGLRLIYYSQIVNDFQKGDIAEGYSVSREKKESFPLTVTSAQKNPTAFYLCASSIAVQETQYFGPGTRLLVL.

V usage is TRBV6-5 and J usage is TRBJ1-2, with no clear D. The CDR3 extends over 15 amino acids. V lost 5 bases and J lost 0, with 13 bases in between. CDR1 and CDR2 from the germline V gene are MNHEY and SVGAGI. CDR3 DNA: TGTGCCAGCAGTACCGGAGGTATCTCTAACTATGGCTACACCTTC. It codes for CASSTGGISNYGYTF.

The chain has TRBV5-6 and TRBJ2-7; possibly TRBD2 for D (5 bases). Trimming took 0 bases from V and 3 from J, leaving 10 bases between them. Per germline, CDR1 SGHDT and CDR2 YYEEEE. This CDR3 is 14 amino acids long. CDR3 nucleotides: TGTGCCAGCAGCTTGGATAGAGGGATCTACGAGCAGTACTTC. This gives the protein CASSLDRGIYEQYF.

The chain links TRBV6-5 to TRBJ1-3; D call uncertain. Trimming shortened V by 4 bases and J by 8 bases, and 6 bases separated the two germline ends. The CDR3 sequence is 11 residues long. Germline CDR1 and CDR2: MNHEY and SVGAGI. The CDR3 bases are TGTGCCAGCAGTTCGAGGGACACCATATATTTT. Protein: CASSSRDTIYF.

The chain's CDR3 is CASSGEGKTGELFF. The CDR3 nucleotides are TGTGCCAGCAGCGGGGAGGGAAAGACCGGGGAGCTGTTTTTT. This chain joins TRBV9 and TRBJ2-2; 7 nucleotides match TRBD2. Germline lookup yields CDR1 SGDLS and CDR2 YYNGEE. J was trimmed by 5 bases and V by 3 bases; bases with no gene match: 4. This CDR3 is 14 amino acids long.

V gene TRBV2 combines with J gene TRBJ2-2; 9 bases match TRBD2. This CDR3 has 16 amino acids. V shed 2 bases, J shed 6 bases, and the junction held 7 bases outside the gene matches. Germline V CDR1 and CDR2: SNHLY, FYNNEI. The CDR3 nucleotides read TGTGCCAGCAGTGAAACTAGCGGGTGGAGGGCCGGGGAGCTGTTTTTT. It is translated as CASSETSGWRAGELFF.

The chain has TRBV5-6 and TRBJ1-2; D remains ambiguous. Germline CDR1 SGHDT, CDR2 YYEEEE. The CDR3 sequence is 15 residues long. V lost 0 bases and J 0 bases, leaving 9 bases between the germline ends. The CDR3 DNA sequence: TGTGCCAGCAGCTTGGTAGGAGACCCTAACTATGGCTACACCTTC. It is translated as CASSLVGDPNYGYTF.

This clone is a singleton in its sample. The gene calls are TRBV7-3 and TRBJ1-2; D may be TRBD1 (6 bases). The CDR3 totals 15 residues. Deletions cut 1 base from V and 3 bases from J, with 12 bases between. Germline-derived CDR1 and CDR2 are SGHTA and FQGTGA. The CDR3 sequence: CASSLRGGGDYGYTF. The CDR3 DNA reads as TGTGCCAGCAGCTTAAGAGGCGGGGGCGACTATGGCTACACCTTC.

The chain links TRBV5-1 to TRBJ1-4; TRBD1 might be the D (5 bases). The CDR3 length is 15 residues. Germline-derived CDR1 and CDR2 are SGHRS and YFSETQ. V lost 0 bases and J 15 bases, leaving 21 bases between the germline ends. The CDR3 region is CASSLALQDEEGMFF. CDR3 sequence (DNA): TGCGCCAGCAGCTTGGCCTTACAGGACGAGGAAGGGATGTTTTTT.

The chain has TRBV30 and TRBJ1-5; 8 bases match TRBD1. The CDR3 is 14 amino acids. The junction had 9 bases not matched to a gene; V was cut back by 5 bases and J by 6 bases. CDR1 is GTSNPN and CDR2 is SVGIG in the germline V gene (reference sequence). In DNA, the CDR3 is TGTGCCTGGTCTCAGGACAGGGAATCTCAGCCCCAGCATTTT. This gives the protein CAWSQDRESQPQHF.

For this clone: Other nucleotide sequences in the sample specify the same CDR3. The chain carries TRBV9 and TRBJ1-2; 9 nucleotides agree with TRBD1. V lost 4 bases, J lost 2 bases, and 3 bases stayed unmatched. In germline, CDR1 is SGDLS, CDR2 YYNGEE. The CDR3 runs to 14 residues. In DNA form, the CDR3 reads TGTGCCAGCAGCCCGGGACAGGGCAACTATGGCTACACCTTC. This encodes CASSPGQGNYGYTF.

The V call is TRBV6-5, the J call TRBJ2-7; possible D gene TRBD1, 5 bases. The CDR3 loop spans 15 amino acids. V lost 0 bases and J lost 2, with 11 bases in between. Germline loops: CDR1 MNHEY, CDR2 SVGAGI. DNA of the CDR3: TGTGCCAGCAGTTACTCCGCAGGGCCTCCCTACGAGCAGTACTTC. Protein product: CASSYSAGPPYEQYF.

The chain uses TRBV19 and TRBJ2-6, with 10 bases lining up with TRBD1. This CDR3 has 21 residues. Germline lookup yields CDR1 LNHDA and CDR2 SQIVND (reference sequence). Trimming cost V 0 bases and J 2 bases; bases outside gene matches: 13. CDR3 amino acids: CASSIDLKGRDRGPGANVLTF. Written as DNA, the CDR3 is TGTGCCAGTAGTATAGACCTAAAGGGGCGGGACAGGGGTCCTGGGGCCAACGTCCTGACTTTC.

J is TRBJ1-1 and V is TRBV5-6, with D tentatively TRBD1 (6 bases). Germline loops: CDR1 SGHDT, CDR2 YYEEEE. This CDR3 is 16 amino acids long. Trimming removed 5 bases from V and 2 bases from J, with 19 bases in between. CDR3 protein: CASSALGGGQNTEAFF. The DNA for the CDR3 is TGTGCCAGCAGTGCCCTCGGGGGGGGGCAAAACACTGAAGCTTTCTTT.

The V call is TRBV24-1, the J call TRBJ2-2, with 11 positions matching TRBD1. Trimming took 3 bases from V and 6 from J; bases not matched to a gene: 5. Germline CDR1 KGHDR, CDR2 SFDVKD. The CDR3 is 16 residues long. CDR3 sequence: CATSDPGQGVAGELFF. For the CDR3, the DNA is TGTGCCACCAGTGATCCGGGACAGGGGGTGGCCGGGGAGCTGTTTTTT.

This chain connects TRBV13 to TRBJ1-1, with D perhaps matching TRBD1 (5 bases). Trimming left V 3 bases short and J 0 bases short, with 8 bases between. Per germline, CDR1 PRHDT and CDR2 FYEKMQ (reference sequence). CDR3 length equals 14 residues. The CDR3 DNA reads TGTGCCAGCAGCTTTGGACACGTGAACACTGAAGCTTTCTTT. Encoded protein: CASSFGHVNTEAFF.

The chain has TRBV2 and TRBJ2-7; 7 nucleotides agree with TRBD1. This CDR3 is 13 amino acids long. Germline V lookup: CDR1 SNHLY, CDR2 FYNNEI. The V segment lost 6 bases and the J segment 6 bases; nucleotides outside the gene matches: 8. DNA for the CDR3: TGTGCCAGCAGACGACAGGGATCCGGCGAGCAGTACTTC. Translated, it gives CASRRQGSGEQYF.

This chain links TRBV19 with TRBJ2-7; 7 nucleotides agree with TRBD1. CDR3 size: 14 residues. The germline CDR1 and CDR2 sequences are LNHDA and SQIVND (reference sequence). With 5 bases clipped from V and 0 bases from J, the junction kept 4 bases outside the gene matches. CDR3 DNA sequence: TGTGCCAGTAGTTTAAGGGGGCACTCCTACGAGCAGTACTTC. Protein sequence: CASSLRGHSYEQYF. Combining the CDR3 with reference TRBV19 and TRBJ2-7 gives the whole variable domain DGGITQSPKYLFRKEGQNVTLSCEQNLNHDAMYWYRQDPGQGLRLIYYSQIVNDFQKGDIAEGYSVSREKKESFPLTVTSAQKNPTAFYLCASSLRGHSYEQYFGPGTRLTVT.

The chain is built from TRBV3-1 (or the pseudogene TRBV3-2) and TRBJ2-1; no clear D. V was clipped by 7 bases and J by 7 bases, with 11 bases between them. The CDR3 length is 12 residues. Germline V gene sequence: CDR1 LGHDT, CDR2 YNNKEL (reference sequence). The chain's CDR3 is CASTSPGNEQFF. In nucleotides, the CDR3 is TGTGCCAGCACCTCCCCGGGTAATGAGCAGTTCTTC.

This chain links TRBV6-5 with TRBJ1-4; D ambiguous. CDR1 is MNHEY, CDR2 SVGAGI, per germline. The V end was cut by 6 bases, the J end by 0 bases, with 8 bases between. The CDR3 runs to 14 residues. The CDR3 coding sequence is TGTGCCAGCAGCAATACACCAACTAATGAAAAACTGTTTTTT. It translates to CASSNTPTNEKLFF.

This CDR3 is CASSPDPGSEAFF. The CDR3 region has the DNA TGTGCCAGCTCACCAGATCCAGGGTCTGAAGCTTTCTTT. This chain joins TRBV18 and TRBJ1-1; tentatively, D is TRBD1 (5 bases). Trimming shortened V by 2 bases and J by 6 bases, and 10 bases separated the two germline ends. Per the germline V gene, CDR1 is KGHSH and CDR2 is LQKENI. The CDR3 loop spans 13 amino acids.

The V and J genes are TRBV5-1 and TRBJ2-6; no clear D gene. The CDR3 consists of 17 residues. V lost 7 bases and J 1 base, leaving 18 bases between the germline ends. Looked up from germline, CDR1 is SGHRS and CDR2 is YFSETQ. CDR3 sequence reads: CASAVLTEVSGANVLTF. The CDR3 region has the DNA TGCGCCAGCGCTGTACTCACAGAAGTTTCTGGGGCCAACGTCCTGACTTTC.

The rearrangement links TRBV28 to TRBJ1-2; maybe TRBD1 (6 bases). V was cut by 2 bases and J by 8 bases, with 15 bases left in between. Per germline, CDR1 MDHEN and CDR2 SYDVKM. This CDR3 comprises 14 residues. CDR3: CASSLTHGGGGYTF. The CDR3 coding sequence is TGTGCCAGCAGTTTAACCCATGGGGGGGGCGGCTACACCTTC.

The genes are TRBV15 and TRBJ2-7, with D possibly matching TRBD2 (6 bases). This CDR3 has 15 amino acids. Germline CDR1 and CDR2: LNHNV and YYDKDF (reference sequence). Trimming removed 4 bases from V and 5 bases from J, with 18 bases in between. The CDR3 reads CATSNRLEEMHEQYF. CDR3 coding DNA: TGTGCCACCAGCAATAGACTAGAGGAGATGCACGAGCAGTACTTC.

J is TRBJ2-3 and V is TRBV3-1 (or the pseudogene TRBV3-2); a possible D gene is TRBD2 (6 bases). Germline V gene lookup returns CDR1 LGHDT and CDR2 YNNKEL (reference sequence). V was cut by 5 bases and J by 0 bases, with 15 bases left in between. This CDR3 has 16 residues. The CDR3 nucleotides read TGTGCCAGCAGCTCTTCTAGCGACCCTAGCACAGATACGCAGTATTTT. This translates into CASSSSSDPSTDTQYF.

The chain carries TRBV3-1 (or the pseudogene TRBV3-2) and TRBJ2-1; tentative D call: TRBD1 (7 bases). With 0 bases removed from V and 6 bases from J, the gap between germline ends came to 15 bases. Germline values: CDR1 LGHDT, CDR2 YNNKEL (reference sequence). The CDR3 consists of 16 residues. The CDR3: CASSQEGQLGGNEQFF. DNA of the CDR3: TGTGCCAGCAGCCAAGAGGGACAGCTCGGGGGCAATGAGCAGTTCTTC.